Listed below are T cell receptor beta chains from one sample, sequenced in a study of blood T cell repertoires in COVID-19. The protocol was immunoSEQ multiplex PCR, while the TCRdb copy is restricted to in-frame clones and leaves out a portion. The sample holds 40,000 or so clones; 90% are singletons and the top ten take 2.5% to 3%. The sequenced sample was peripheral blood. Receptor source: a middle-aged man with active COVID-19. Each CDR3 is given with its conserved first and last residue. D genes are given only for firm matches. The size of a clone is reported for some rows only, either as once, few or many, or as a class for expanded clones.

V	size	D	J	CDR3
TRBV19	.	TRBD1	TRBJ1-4	CASSLRTGAANEKLFF
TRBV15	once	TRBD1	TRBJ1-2	CATSLTGQGNYGYTF
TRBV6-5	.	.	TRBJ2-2	CASSYGGSGELFF
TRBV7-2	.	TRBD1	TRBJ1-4	CASSSPRGRGEKLFF
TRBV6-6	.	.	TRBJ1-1	CASSYSPGLDSEAFF
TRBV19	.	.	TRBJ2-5	CASTNGAEQETQYF
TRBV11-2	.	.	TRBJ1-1	CASSFRGNTEAFF
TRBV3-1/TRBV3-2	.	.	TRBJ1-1	CASSHDQGHGWAFF
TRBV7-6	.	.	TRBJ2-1	CASSLASDLIRGRPRPHNEQFF
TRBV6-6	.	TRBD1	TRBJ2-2	CASSPGQGSAGELFF
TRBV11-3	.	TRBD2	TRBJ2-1	CASSLGTSGGNEQFF
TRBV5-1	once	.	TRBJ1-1	CASSVTGTDGTEAFF
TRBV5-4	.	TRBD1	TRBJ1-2	CASRPGGSGYGYTF
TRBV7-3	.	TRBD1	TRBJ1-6	CASSLTGQGNGFSYNSPLHF
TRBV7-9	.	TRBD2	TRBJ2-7	CASTKTTSGAYEQYF
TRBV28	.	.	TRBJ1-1	CASSLLRTEAFF